The 9 T cell receptor beta chains below were found in one sample sequenced in a study of blood T cell repertoires in COVID-19. Assay: immunoSEQ multiplex PCR; the TCRdb copy retains only in-frame clones and omits some. The sample carries about 180,000 clones, 70% to 90% recorded once. Sequencing used peripheral blood. These receptors all stem from a woman between 45 and 60 years old with COVID-19, enrolled during active disease.

The gene calls are TRBV9 and TRBJ2-5; 9 bases are shared with TRBD2. Germline CDR1 SGDLS, CDR2 YYNGEE. The CDR3 length is 17 residues. V lost 0 bases and J lost 5; bases outside the gene matches: 11. The CDR3, as DNA: TGTGCCAGCAGCGTAGAACCCCTAGCGGGGCATGGGGAGACCCAGTACTTC. It is translated as CASSVEPLAGHGETQYF.

CDR3 sequence reads: CACSGTGGYGYTF. The CDR3 bases are TGTGCCTGTTCCGGGACAGGGGGCTATGGCTACACCTTC. The chain joins TRBV21-1 to TRBJ1-2; the D segment call TRBD1 is taken from the table without a DNA check. TRBV21-1 is recorded as a pseudogene. CDR3 length: 13 amino acids.

This chain links TRBV19 with TRBJ2-7, with 9 bases that match TRBD1. Germline V gives CDR1 LNHDA, CDR2 SQIVND (reference sequence). The CDR3 totals 13 residues. After removal of 8 bases from V and 4 bases from J, the junction contained 6 bases not matched to a gene. The CDR3 spells CASGSTGGYEQYF. CDR3 sequence (DNA): TGTGCCAGTGGGTCGACAGGGGGGTACGAGCAGTACTTC.

The genes are TRBV5-8 and TRBJ1-1; TRBD1 agrees at 7 bases. The germline V gene has CDR1 SGHTS and CDR2 YDEGEE. Trimming removed 0 bases from V and 1 base from J; junction bases left unmatched: 3. The CDR3 consists of 15 residues. CDR3: CASSLGDRKNTEAFF. The CDR3 DNA follows: TGTGCCAGCAGCTTGGGGGACAGAAAGAACACTGAAGCTTTCTTT. Together with reference TRBV5-8 and TRBJ1-1, the CDR3 gives the full variable domain: EAGVTQSPTHLIKTRGQQATLRCSPISGHTSVYWYQQALGLGLQFLLWYDEGEERNRGNFPPRFSGRQFPNYSSELNVNALELEDSALYLCASSLGDRKNTEAFFGQGTRLTVV.

The chain couples TRBV5-1 to TRBJ1-6; maybe TRBD1 (6 bases). Trimming cost V 0 bases and J 11 bases, with 18 bases left between them. CDR3 length: 16 amino acids. Germline values: CDR1 SGHRS, CDR2 YFSETQ. The CDR3 DNA reads TGCGCCAGCAGCTTGGGCACGGACAGTGCCTCGGCACCCCTCCACTTT. This encodes CASSLGTDSASAPLHF.

This sequence joins TRBV6-5 and TRBJ2-3; 7 nucleotides agree with TRBD1. CDR1 is MNHEY, CDR2 SVGAGI, per germline. The V gene end was trimmed by 11 bases and the J gene end by 0 bases; junction bases not matched to a gene: 5. This CDR3 spans 13 amino acids. Here the CDR3 reads CASRGFSTDTQYF. CDR3 bases: TGTGCCTCCAGGGGGTTCAGCACAGATACGCAGTATTTT.

The rearrangement links TRBV5-1 to TRBJ1-5, with D perhaps TRBD1 (5 bases). This CDR3 comprises 14 residues. V was shortened by 4 bases and J by 2 bases, with 10 bases between the two germline ends. Germline assignment: CDR1 SGHRS and CDR2 YFSETQ. Here the CDR3 reads CASSPAGGNQPQHF. For the CDR3, the DNA is TGCGCCAGCAGCCCGGCGGGGGGCAATCAGCCCCAGCATTTT.

The CDR3 here is CASSTTAYEQYF. CDR3 sequence (DNA): TGTGCCAGCAGTACGACAGCGTACGAGCAGTACTTC. This rearrangement joins TRBV6-5 to TRBJ2-7; a weak D match, TRBD1 (5 bases). The CDR3 sequence is 12 residues long. The V and J ends lost 5 bases and 4 bases respectively, with 9 bases between them. The germline gives CDR1 MNHEY, CDR2 SVGAGI.

The chain employs TRBV3-1 (or the pseudogene TRBV3-2) and TRBJ2-3; weak D call: TRBD1 (6 bases). CDR3 size: 13 residues. The V end was cut by 4 bases, the J end by 6 bases, with 11 bases between. Per germline, CDR1 LGHDT and CDR2 YNNKEL (reference sequence). The CDR3 loop is CASSLGQPDTQYF. CDR3 DNA sequence: TGTGCCAGCAGCCTCGGACAGCCGGATACGCAGTATTTT.